The rows below give T cell receptor beta chains drawn from one sample of a study of shared clonotypes between healthy human individuals. Libraries were prepared by immunoSEQ multiplex PCR; TCRdb keeps only in-frame clonotypes and omits some of them. The sample consists of about 590,000 clones, around 95% of them appearing once. Sequencing used naive CD8+ T cells sorted from blood. These receptors all come from a woman in her twenties or thirties in good health. CDR3s include the opening cysteine and the closing phenylalanine or tryptophan. Rows give clone size only sometimes, using once, few, many, or a class for an expanded clone.

clone size | CDR3 length | V gene | CDR3 protein
- | 15 | TRBV25-1 | CASSEWAGLGYGYTF
- | 15 | TRBV6-1 | CASSERDRNNQPQHF
- | 16 | TRBV27 | CASSPDGLAGGGEQFF
- | 13 | TRBV14 | CASSLPGFATQYF
- | 14 | TRBV19 | CASSRGGYQETQYF
few | 14 | TRBV27 | CASSPNPGGTEAFF
- | 12 | TRBV30 | CAWMDASHEQFF
- | 12 | TRBV7-9 | CASSPGTDTQYF
- | 12 | TRBV10-3 | CAISDRAHEQFF
- | 14 | TRBV9 | CASSVTGHTDTQYF
- | 14 | TRBV9 | CASSAPPGEDEQFF
- | 16 | TRBV27 | CASSSGTSGSKNEQFF
- | 15 | TRBV1 | CTSSQVLAGVDEQYF
- | 17 | TRBV7-3 | CASSLVPGQGPNTEAFF
- | 14 | TRBV5-1 | CASSFGTGGYEQYF
- | 14 | TRBV5-6 | CASSLWGSNQPQHF
- | 14 | TRBV7-6 | CASSLVAGEETQYF
- | 16 | TRBV15 | CATSRDLVAGGNEQFF